This is a list of T cell receptor beta chains from one sample in a study of blood T cells in healthy people across ages. TCRdb ran MiXCR on the 5' RACE reads and lists one entry per CDR3 protein. This table has some 800,000 distinct CDR3 sequences, 20% to 25% appearing once. This same sample was also taken into another study, of T cells of mothers and their children.

Sequences were obtained from blood. These receptors all stem from a boy between 10 and 17 years old in good health. Both conserved end residues are part of each CDR3. The D gene is left open where the match is weak. A clone size is listed for some rows: how often the clone was seen (once, few, many), or a class if it is expanded.

j_call: TRBJ2-1
v_call: TRBV6-4
clone_size: few
d_call: .
cdr3_nt: TGTGCCAGCAGTGGCTCAATAGGGCTCGATGAGCAGTTCTTC
cdr3_aa: CASSGSIGLDEQFF

j_call: TRBJ1-2
v_call: TRBV3-1
clone_size: .
d_call: TRBD1
cdr3_nt: TGTGCCAGCAGCCTACGGGACAGTTTGTATGGCTACACCTTC
cdr3_aa: CASSLRDSLYGYTF

j_call: TRBJ1-5
v_call: TRBV5-1
clone_size: few
d_call: TRBD1
cdr3_nt: TGCGCCAGCAGCTTGGAAACGACAGGGGATCAGCCCCAGCATTTT
cdr3_aa: CASSLETTGDQPQHF

j_call: TRBJ2-7
v_call: TRBV28
clone_size: .
d_call: TRBD2
cdr3_nt: TGTGCCAGCTACCATCTCGGGGGGTACGAGCAGTACTTC
cdr3_aa: CASYHLGGYEQYF

j_call: TRBJ2-6
v_call: TRBV6-4
clone_size: .
d_call: .
cdr3_nt: TGTGCCAGCACCTTGGGAGGTCGGGCCAACGTCCTGACTTTC
cdr3_aa: CASTLGGRANVLTF

j_call: TRBJ1-6
v_call: TRBV7-2
clone_size: few
d_call: .
cdr3_nt: TGTGCCAGCAGCTTGAACGGACAGAGAATAAGCTCCTATAATTCACCCCTCCACTTT
cdr3_aa: CASSLNGQRISSYNSPLHF

j_call: TRBJ2-6
v_call: TRBV7-3
clone_size: few
d_call: TRBD2
cdr3_nt: TGTGCCAGCAGTCCCAGAGAAAGGGGAGGGTCTGGGGCCAACGTCCTGACTTTC
cdr3_aa: CASSPRERGGSGANVLTF

j_call: TRBJ1-2
v_call: TRBV5-1
clone_size: few
d_call: .
cdr3_nt: TGCGCCAGCAGCTTGGGCGACCAGGGAGTGGGTGGCTACACCTTC
cdr3_aa: CASSLGDQGVGGYTF

j_call: TRBJ1-6
v_call: TRBV12-3/TRBV12-4
clone_size: few
d_call: .
cdr3_nt: TGTGCCAGCAGGCCGGGACCCTTGAATTCACCCCTCCACTTT
cdr3_aa: CASRPGPLNSPLHF

j_call: TRBJ1-4
v_call: TRBV20-1
clone_size: once
d_call: .
cdr3_nt: TGCAGTGCACCGGACACGAGTCATCTACAACTGTTTTTT
cdr3_aa: CSAPDTSHLQLFF

j_call: TRBJ2-7
v_call: TRBV28
clone_size: few
d_call: .
cdr3_nt: TGTGCCAGCAAGGCGCTCGGGACCCCCTACGAGCAGTACTTC
cdr3_aa: CASKALGTPYEQYF

j_call: TRBJ2-5
v_call: TRBV12-3/TRBV12-4
clone_size: few
d_call: .
cdr3_nt: TGTGCCAGCAGTCCCCCCCTCGGTACGCCCGAGACCCAGTACTTC
cdr3_aa: CASSPPLGTPETQYF

j_call: TRBJ2-2
v_call: TRBV27
clone_size: few
d_call: .
cdr3_nt: TGTGCCAGCAGTTTCGGGGTGACTAGACCCCTGGGCACCGGGGAGCTGTTTTTT
cdr3_aa: CASSFGVTRPLGTGELFF

j_call: TRBJ1-5
v_call: TRBV20-1
clone_size: .
d_call: TRBD1
cdr3_nt: TGCAGTGCTAGCCGGGACAGGGGGCGGAATCAGCCCCAGCATTTT
cdr3_aa: CSASRDRGRNQPQHF

j_call: TRBJ1-6
v_call: TRBV14
clone_size: .
d_call: .
cdr3_nt: TGTGCCAGCAGCCCCGGTTGGTCACCCCTCCACTTT
cdr3_aa: CASSPGWSPLHF

j_call: TRBJ2-3
v_call: TRBV20-1
clone_size: few
d_call: TRBD2
cdr3_nt: TGCAGTGCTACCCTGGGACTAGCGGGCACAGATACGCAGTATTTT
cdr3_aa: CSATLGLAGTDTQYF

j_call: TRBJ2-3
v_call: TRBV7-6
clone_size: .
d_call: .
cdr3_nt: TGTGCCAGCAGCTCCGAAGCGGGCCACAGGGCAGATACGCAGTATTTT
cdr3_aa: CASSSEAGHRADTQYF

j_call: TRBJ1-5
v_call: TRBV6-2/TRBV6-3
clone_size: few
d_call: .
cdr3_nt: TGTGCCAGCAGTGGAGGGGGGGTTCTTGGCAATCAGCCCCAGCATTTT
cdr3_aa: CASSGGGVLGNQPQHF

j_call: TRBJ2-7
v_call: TRBV28
clone_size: .
d_call: TRBD2
cdr3_nt: TGTGCCAGCAGTTCGACTAGCGGGTTCTACGAGCAGTACTTC
cdr3_aa: CASSSTSGFYEQYF

j_call: TRBJ1-6
v_call: TRBV7-2
clone_size: few
d_call: TRBD1
cdr3_nt: TGTGCCAGCAGCTTCTCGGGACAGGGATTCTATAATTCACCCCTCCACTTT
cdr3_aa: CASSFSGQGFYNSPLHF

j_call: TRBJ2-1
v_call: TRBV10-3
clone_size: .
d_call: .
cdr3_nt: TGTGCCATCAGACAGGGTTTACCCTACAATGAGCAGTTCTTC
cdr3_aa: CAIRQGLPYNEQFF

j_call: TRBJ2-7
v_call: TRBV20-1
clone_size: .
d_call: .
cdr3_nt: TGCAGTGCTAGAGATACGGTAGCGGCTTCCTACGAGCAGTACTTC
cdr3_aa: CSARDTVAASYEQYF

j_call: TRBJ2-1
v_call: TRBV7-9
clone_size: .
d_call: TRBD2
cdr3_nt: TGTGCCAGCAGCCACCATAGCGGGGATAACTACAATGAGCAGTTCTTC
cdr3_aa: CASSHHSGDNYNEQFF

j_call: TRBJ1-1
v_call: TRBV6-6
clone_size: .
d_call: .
cdr3_nt: TGTGCCAGCAGCGGGGGCATCACTGAAGCTTTCTTT
cdr3_aa: CASSGGITEAFF

j_call: TRBJ2-7
v_call: TRBV20-1
clone_size: few
d_call: .
cdr3_nt: TGCAGTGCTAGGGCCGACAGGTCCTCCTACGAGCAGTGCTTC
cdr3_aa: CSARADRSSYEQCF

j_call: TRBJ2-5
v_call: TRBV27
clone_size: once
d_call: TRBD1
cdr3_nt: TGTGCCACACGAAGATGGACAGGCGGACAAGAGACCCAGTACTTC
cdr3_aa: CATRRWTGGQETQYF

j_call: TRBJ2-1
v_call: TRBV20-1
clone_size: once
d_call: .
cdr3_nt: TGCAGTGCTAGAGATTGGGCTAGCGTGGCTGAGCAGTTCTTC
cdr3_aa: CSARDWASVAEQFF

j_call: TRBJ1-4
v_call: TRBV6-6
clone_size: .
d_call: .
cdr3_nt: TGTGCCAGCAGTTTCCATTCCCGGGCTGGAAAACTGTTTTTT
cdr3_aa: CASSFHSRAGKLFF

j_call: TRBJ2-1
v_call: TRBV4-3
clone_size: .
d_call: TRBD1
cdr3_nt: TGCGCCAGCAGCCAATATGTGACAGGGGGCTACAATGAGCAGTTCTTC
cdr3_aa: CASSQYVTGGYNEQFF

j_call: TRBJ1-4
v_call: TRBV27
clone_size: .
d_call: .
cdr3_nt: TGTGCCAGCAGTCGCAGCGGAGGGGTAGGGGAAAAACTGTTTTTT
cdr3_aa: CASSRSGGVGEKLFF

j_call: TRBJ2-7
v_call: TRBV27
clone_size: .
d_call: TRBD1
cdr3_nt: TGTGCCAGCAGCTCCGCCGGGACAGGGGGCCACGAGCAGTACTTC
cdr3_aa: CASSSAGTGGHEQYF

j_call: TRBJ2-1
v_call: TRBV5-4
clone_size: few
d_call: .
cdr3_nt: TGTGCCAGCAGCTCACGAGAGGGCAGCTCCTACAATGAGCAGTTCTTC
cdr3_aa: CASSSREGSSYNEQFF

j_call: TRBJ2-7
v_call: TRBV6-1
clone_size: many
d_call: TRBD1
cdr3_nt: TGTGCCAGCAGTGATCTCGGGGCAGGGGGAACCTACGAGCAGTACTTC
cdr3_aa: CASSDLGAGGTYEQYF

j_call: TRBJ2-1
v_call: TRBV11-2
clone_size: .
d_call: .
cdr3_nt: TGTGCCAGCAGCTGGACACGGAGCTCCTACAATGAGCAGTTCTTC
cdr3_aa: CASSWTRSSYNEQFF

j_call: TRBJ2-1
v_call: TRBV12-3/TRBV12-4
clone_size: few
d_call: .
cdr3_nt: TGTGCCAGCAGTCCCCCCGAGTCCTACAATGAGCAGTTCTTC
cdr3_aa: CASSPPESYNEQFF

j_call: TRBJ2-7
v_call: TRBV6-2/TRBV6-3
clone_size: .
d_call: TRBD2
cdr3_nt: TGTGCCAGCAGGCCTACTAGCGGATCCTACGAGCAGTACTTC
cdr3_aa: CASRPTSGSYEQYF

j_call: TRBJ2-5
v_call: TRBV6-6
clone_size: .
d_call: TRBD2
cdr3_nt: TGTGCCAGCAGTTACTCGAGGGCTAGCGGGCAAGAGACCCAGTACTTC
cdr3_aa: CASSYSRASGQETQYF

j_call: TRBJ2-5
v_call: TRBV7-9
clone_size: few
d_call: .
cdr3_nt: TGTGCCAGCAGCTCCGGGACCCTGGGATGGGAAGAGACCCAGTACTTC
cdr3_aa: CASSSGTLGWEETQYF

j_call: TRBJ2-3
v_call: TRBV19
clone_size: .
d_call: TRBD2
cdr3_nt: TGTGCCAGTAGACTAGCGGGGGCGAACACAGATACGCAGTATTTT
cdr3_aa: CASRLAGANTDTQYF

j_call: TRBJ2-1
v_call: TRBV7-2
clone_size: few
d_call: TRBD2
cdr3_nt: TGTGCCAGCAGCGAACCTAGCGGGAGGGCCCACGAGCAGTTCTTC
cdr3_aa: CASSEPSGRAHEQFF

j_call: TRBJ2-7
v_call: TRBV7-2
clone_size: many
d_call: .
cdr3_nt: TGTGCCAGCAGCTCGGGACCTTTTGGCTACGAGCAGTACTTC
cdr3_aa: CASSSGPFGYEQYF

j_call: TRBJ2-5
v_call: TRBV3-1
clone_size: few
d_call: .
cdr3_nt: TGTGCCAGCAGCCAAAAGACTAGTCTTCAAGAGACCCAGTACTTC
cdr3_aa: CASSQKTSLQETQYF